The rows below give T cell receptor beta chains drawn from one sample of a study of blood T cell repertoires in COVID-19. Sequencing was performed with immunoSEQ multiplex PCR; in TCRdb, only in-frame clones are kept and a portion is missing. The table shows 170,000 or so clones, with roughly 88% occurring only once. Input material: PBMCs or T cells enriched from blood (not recorded which). The source is a woman aged 18-35 years who had recovered from COVID-19. CDR3s include the opening cysteine and the closing phenylalanine or tryptophan. The order of the fields is D gene, V gene, CDR3 length, J gene, clone size, CDR3 protein, CDR3 DNA. The D gene is left open where the match is weak. Expanded clones get a size class; other rows say once, few or many, or leave the size out.

D gene: TRBD2
V gene: TRBV5-1
CDR3 length: 14
J gene: TRBJ2-1
clone size: NA
CDR3 protein: CASSPGLAGDEQFF
CDR3 DNA: TGCGCCAGCAGCCCGGGACTAGCGGGAGATGAGCAGTTCTTC

D gene: TRBD1
V gene: TRBV28
CDR3 length: 14
J gene: TRBJ1-1
clone size: NA
CDR3 protein: CASSSGQGDTEAFF
CDR3 DNA: TGTGCCAGCAGTTCGGGACAGGGGGACACTGAAGCTTTCTTT

D gene: NA
V gene: TRBV5-1
CDR3 length: 15
J gene: TRBJ2-1
clone size: NA
CDR3 protein: CASSLLGGSYNEQFF
CDR3 DNA: TGCGCCAGCAGCTTGTTGGGGGGCTCCTACAATGAGCAGTTCTTC

D gene: NA
V gene: TRBV6-6
CDR3 length: 15
J gene: TRBJ1-6
clone size: NA
CDR3 protein: CASSYSRSGDSPLHF
CDR3 DNA: TGTGCCAGCAGTTACTCACGGTCCGGGGATTCACCCCTCCACTTT

D gene: NA
V gene: TRBV7-9
CDR3 length: 12
J gene: TRBJ1-1
clone size: NA
CDR3 protein: CASSLAGQRAFF
CDR3 DNA: TGTGCCAGCAGCTTAGCGGGGCAAAGAGCTTTCTTT

D gene: TRBD1
V gene: TRBV2
CDR3 length: 14
J gene: TRBJ1-4
clone size: NA
CDR3 protein: CASSDRGLREKLFF
CDR3 DNA: TGTGCCAGCAGCGACAGGGGGCTGAGGGAAAAACTGTTTTTT

D gene: NA
V gene: TRBV11-2
CDR3 length: 15
J gene: TRBJ2-2
clone size: NA
CDR3 protein: CASGPRVGNTGELFF
CDR3 DNA: TGTGCCAGCGGACCGAGGGTGGGGAACACCGGGGAGCTGTTTTTT

D gene: NA
V gene: TRBV20-1
CDR3 length: 11
J gene: TRBJ2-1
clone size: NA
CDR3 protein: CSAGPWNEQFF
CDR3 DNA: TGCAGTGCTGGCCCGTGGAATGAGCAGTTCTTC

D gene: NA
V gene: TRBV28
CDR3 length: 15
J gene: TRBJ1-5
clone size: NA
CDR3 protein: CASSLGGSGNQPQHF
CDR3 DNA: TGTGCCAGCAGTTTGGGGGGATCAGGTAATCAGCCCCAGCATTTT

D gene: TRBD2
V gene: TRBV7-3
CDR3 length: 16
J gene: TRBJ2-1
clone size: NA
CDR3 protein: CASSSWVSGINNEQFF
CDR3 DNA: TGTGCCAGCAGCTCCTGGGTTAGCGGGATTAACAATGAGCAGTTCTTC

D gene: TRBD1
V gene: TRBV29-1
CDR3 length: 14
J gene: TRBJ1-3
clone size: NA
CDR3 protein: CSVSYRDRGNTIYF
CDR3 DNA: TGCAGCGTTAGCTACCGGGACAGGGGAAACACCATATATTTT

D gene: TRBD1
V gene: TRBV5-1
CDR3 length: 17
J gene: TRBJ1-2
clone size: few
CDR3 protein: CASSLARIGQGNYGYTF
CDR3 DNA: TGCGCCAGCAGCTTGGCCAGGATAGGACAGGGAAACTATGGCTACACCTTC

D gene: NA
V gene: TRBV28
CDR3 length: 13
J gene: TRBJ1-1
clone size: NA
CDR3 protein: CASCSTPNTEAFF
CDR3 DNA: TGTGCCAGCTGCTCGACACCGAACACTGAAGCTTTCTTT

D gene: NA
V gene: TRBV5-1
CDR3 length: 13
J gene: TRBJ1-2
clone size: NA
CDR3 protein: CASSLAGGRGYTF
CDR3 DNA: TGCGCCAGCAGCTTGGCGGGGGGGAGAGGCTACACCTTC

D gene: TRBD1
V gene: TRBV6-5
CDR3 length: 15
J gene: TRBJ1-6
clone size: NA
CDR3 protein: CASAMGQGYSSPLHF
CDR3 DNA: TGTGCCAGCGCGATGGGACAGGGTTACAGTTCACCCCTCCACTTT

D gene: NA
V gene: TRBV29-1
CDR3 length: 15
J gene: TRBJ1-1
clone size: NA
CDR3 protein: CSVWGVGLMNTEAFF
CDR3 DNA: TGCAGCGTTTGGGGAGTCGGCCTTATGAACACTGAAGCTTTCTTT

D gene: NA
V gene: TRBV28
CDR3 length: 14
J gene: TRBJ1-6
clone size: NA
CDR3 protein: CASSFLSLNSPLHF
CDR3 DNA: TGTGCCAGCAGTTTTCTATCCTTAAATTCACCCCTCCACTTT

D gene: NA
V gene: TRBV14
CDR3 length: 14
J gene: TRBJ2-5
clone size: NA
CDR3 protein: CASSQGAVQETQYF
CDR3 DNA: TGTGCCAGCAGCCAAGGCGCGGTACAAGAGACCCAGTACTTC

D gene: TRBD1
V gene: TRBV7-3
CDR3 length: 14
J gene: TRBJ1-1
clone size: NA
CDR3 protein: CASSQQGTNTEAFF
CDR3 DNA: TGTGCCAGCAGCCAACAGGGGACGAACACTGAAGCTTTCTTT

D gene: NA
V gene: TRBV12-3/TRBV12-4
CDR3 length: 13
J gene: TRBJ1-1
clone size: few
CDR3 protein: CASSLSRVTEAFF
CDR3 DNA: TGTGCCAGCAGCTTATCTCGGGTCACTGAAGCTTTCTTT

D gene: NA
V gene: TRBV11-2
CDR3 length: 15
J gene: TRBJ1-6
clone size: NA
CDR3 protein: CASSLPPPRPESLHF
CDR3 DNA: TGTGCCAGCAGCTTACCCCCACCTAGGCCGGAGTCCCTCCACTTT

D gene: NA
V gene: TRBV6-2/TRBV6-3
CDR3 length: 12
J gene: TRBJ2-7
clone size: NA
CDR3 protein: CASSPDRYEQYF
CDR3 DNA: TGTGCCAGCAGCCCGGACAGATACGAGCAGTACTTC

D gene: NA
V gene: TRBV6-4
CDR3 length: 13
J gene: TRBJ1-1
clone size: once
CDR3 protein: CASSVPRDTEAFF
CDR3 DNA: TGTGCCAGCAGTGTCCCGAGGGACACTGAAGCTTTCTTT

D gene: NA
V gene: TRBV27
CDR3 length: 12
J gene: TRBJ1-1
clone size: NA
CDR3 protein: CASSPGSTEAFF
CDR3 DNA: TGTGCCAGCAGTCCCGGGAGTACTGAAGCTTTCTTT

D gene: NA
V gene: TRBV10-3
CDR3 length: 15
J gene: TRBJ2-3
clone size: once
CDR3 protein: CAISESASHTDTQYF
CDR3 DNA: TGTGCCATCAGTGAGTCGGCCTCCCACACAGATACGCAGTATTTT

D gene: NA
V gene: TRBV7-8
CDR3 length: 15
J gene: TRBJ2-3
clone size: NA
CDR3 protein: CASSLTTQGGDTQYF
CDR3 DNA: TGTGCCAGCAGCTTGACGACCCAAGGCGGGGATACGCAGTATTTT

D gene: NA
V gene: TRBV19
CDR3 length: 15
J gene: TRBJ1-5
clone size: NA
CDR3 protein: CASSIRASRNQPQHF
CDR3 DNA: TGTGCCAGTAGTATACGCGCCTCCCGGAATCAGCCCCAGCATTTT

D gene: NA
V gene: TRBV6-4
CDR3 length: 16
J gene: TRBJ2-2
clone size: NA
CDR3 protein: CASSDSVGANTGELFF
CDR3 DNA: TGTGCCAGCAGTGACTCTGTGGGGGCTAACACCGGGGAGCTGTTTTTT

D gene: NA
V gene: TRBV27
CDR3 length: 13
J gene: TRBJ1-2
clone size: NA
CDR3 protein: CASSPGMGYGYTF
CDR3 DNA: TGTGCCAGCAGTCCAGGGATGGGGTATGGCTACACCTTC

D gene: NA
V gene: TRBV7-8
CDR3 length: 14
J gene: TRBJ1-1
clone size: NA
CDR3 protein: CASSLLMWNTEAFF
CDR3 DNA: TGTGCCAGCAGCTTACTTATGTGGAACACTGAAGCTTTCTTT

D gene: TRBD1
V gene: TRBV9
CDR3 length: 18
J gene: TRBJ1-5
clone size: NA
CDR3 protein: CASSGGTGSPWGNQPQHF
CDR3 DNA: TGTGCCAGCAGCGGCGGGACAGGGTCCCCTTGGGGCAATCAGCCCCAGCATTTT

D gene: NA
V gene: TRBV7-2
CDR3 length: 15
J gene: TRBJ1-4
clone size: NA
CDR3 protein: CASCPGGASNEKLFF
CDR3 DNA: TGTGCCAGCTGTCCTGGGGGCGCCTCTAATGAAAAACTGTTTTTT

D gene: NA
V gene: TRBV24-1
CDR3 length: 12
J gene: TRBJ1-2
clone size: NA
CDR3 protein: CATSEAEYGYTF
CDR3 DNA: TGTGCCACCAGTGAGGCAGAATATGGCTACACCTTC

D gene: NA
V gene: TRBV11-2
CDR3 length: 13
J gene: TRBJ2-7
clone size: NA
CDR3 protein: CASSPYRMYEQYF
CDR3 DNA: TGTGCCAGCAGTCCCTACAGGATGTACGAGCAGTACTTC

D gene: NA
V gene: TRBV7-2
CDR3 length: 12
J gene: TRBJ1-2
clone size: NA
CDR3 protein: CASSLLVRGYTF
CDR3 DNA: TGTGCCAGCAGCCTCCTCGTCAGAGGCTACACCTTC

D gene: TRBD1
V gene: TRBV6-6
CDR3 length: 16
J gene: TRBJ1-4
clone size: NA
CDR3 protein: CASRSTGAATNEKLFF
CDR3 DNA: TGTGCCAGCAGATCCACAGGGGCTGCAACTAATGAAAAACTGTTTTTT

D gene: NA
V gene: TRBV7-2
CDR3 length: 13
J gene: TRBJ2-1
clone size: NA
CDR3 protein: CATGQRSYNEQFF
CDR3 DNA: TGTGCAACGGGCCAGCGGTCCTACAATGAGCAGTTCTTC

D gene: TRBD2
V gene: TRBV27
CDR3 length: 13
J gene: TRBJ2-7
clone size: NA
CDR3 protein: CASSFSGSYEQYF
CDR3 DNA: TGTGCCAGCAGTTTTAGCGGGAGCTACGAGCAGTACTTC

D gene: NA
V gene: TRBV2
CDR3 length: 15
J gene: TRBJ2-5
clone size: NA
CDR3 protein: CASTHRPSKPETQYF
CDR3 DNA: TGTGCCAGCACCCATCGTCCCTCAAAGCCAGAGACCCAGTACTTC

D gene: NA
V gene: TRBV30
CDR3 length: 13
J gene: TRBJ2-1
clone size: NA
CDR3 protein: CAWSGNTYNEQFF
CDR3 DNA: TGTGCCTGGAGTGGTAATACTTACAATGAGCAGTTCTTC

D gene: TRBD2
V gene: TRBV28
CDR3 length: 15
J gene: TRBJ2-3
clone size: NA
CDR3 protein: CASSLTTSNTDTQYF
CDR3 DNA: TGTGCCAGCAGTTTAACGACTAGCAACACAGATACGCAGTATTTT

D gene: NA
V gene: TRBV19
CDR3 length: 13
J gene: TRBJ1-1
clone size: NA
CDR3 protein: CASSIGGSEEAFF
CDR3 DNA: TGTGCCAGTAGTATAGGAGGGTCGGAAGAAGCTTTCTTT

D gene: NA
V gene: TRBV12-3/TRBV12-4
CDR3 length: 13
J gene: TRBJ1-2
clone size: NA
CDR3 protein: CASSLGTESGYTF
CDR3 DNA: TGTGCCAGCAGTTTAGGGACAGAATCCGGCTACACCTTC

D gene: NA
V gene: TRBV28
CDR3 length: 15
J gene: TRBJ2-3
clone size: NA
CDR3 protein: CASSPRTVVTDTQYF
CDR3 DNA: TGTGCCAGCAGCCCACGGACAGTGGTCACAGATACGCAGTATTTT

D gene: NA
V gene: TRBV6-2/TRBV6-3
CDR3 length: 13
J gene: TRBJ1-2
clone size: NA
CDR3 protein: CASSYGQSSGYTF
CDR3 DNA: TGTGCCAGCAGTTACGGGCAGTCCTCTGGCTACACCTTC

D gene: NA
V gene: TRBV20-1
CDR3 length: 14
J gene: TRBJ1-2
clone size: NA
CDR3 protein: CSASRPGSNYGYTF
CDR3 DNA: TGCAGTGCTAGTCGTCCAGGTTCTAACTATGGCTACACCTTC

D gene: TRBD1
V gene: TRBV7-8
CDR3 length: 16
J gene: TRBJ1-2
clone size: NA
CDR3 protein: CASSLGGQFPKYGYTF
CDR3 DNA: TGTGCCAGCAGCTTAGGGGGACAGTTCCCCAAATATGGCTACACCTTC

D gene: NA
V gene: TRBV11-2
CDR3 length: 12
J gene: TRBJ1-1
clone size: NA
CDR3 protein: CATRGISVEAFF
CDR3 DNA: TGTGCCACTCGGGGAATTTCAGTTGAAGCTTTCTTT

D gene: TRBD2
V gene: TRBV18
CDR3 length: 18
J gene: TRBJ2-2
clone size: few
CDR3 protein: CASSPKPGLAGGTGELFF
CDR3 DNA: TGTGCCAGCTCACCTAAACCGGGACTAGCGGGTGGGACCGGGGAGCTGTTTTTT

D gene: TRBD2
V gene: TRBV23-1
CDR3 length: 18
J gene: TRBJ2-2
clone size: NA
CDR3 protein: CASRHVLAGAMNTGELFF
CDR3 DNA: TGCGCCAGTCGGCACGTCCTAGCGGGAGCTATGAACACCGGGGAGCTGTTTTTT

D gene: NA
V gene: TRBV11-2
CDR3 length: 15
J gene: TRBJ1-1
clone size: NA
CDR3 protein: CASSLAGGRNTEAFF
CDR3 DNA: TGTGCCAGCAGCTTAGCGGGGGGGAGGAACACTGAAGCTTTCTTT

D gene: NA
V gene: TRBV7-6
CDR3 length: 14
J gene: TRBJ1-1
clone size: NA
CDR3 protein: CASSPRGQLKEAFF
CDR3 DNA: TGTGCCAGCAGCCCGCGAGGGCAGCTCAAAGAAGCTTTCTTT

D gene: TRBD1
V gene: TRBV3-1/TRBV3-2
CDR3 length: 15
J gene: TRBJ2-1
clone size: NA
CDR3 protein: CASSPLGTGQNEQFF
CDR3 DNA: TGTGCCAGCAGTCCGTTGGGGACAGGACAAAATGAGCAGTTCTTC

D gene: TRBD2
V gene: TRBV28
CDR3 length: 16
J gene: TRBJ2-7
clone size: NA
CDR3 protein: CASSLTPLRGAYEQYF
CDR3 DNA: TGTGCCAGCAGTTTGACCCCTCTGCGGGGGGCCTACGAGCAGTACTTC

D gene: TRBD2
V gene: TRBV9
CDR3 length: 12
J gene: TRBJ2-5
clone size: NA
CDR3 protein: CASSAGLAPRDF
CDR3 DNA: TGTGCCAGCAGCGCCGGACTAGCGCCACGGGACTTC

D gene: TRBD1
V gene: TRBV27
CDR3 length: 13
J gene: TRBJ2-7
clone size: once
CDR3 protein: CASSTGGVYEQYF
CDR3 DNA: TGTGCCAGCTCGACAGGGGGCGTCTACGAGCAGTACTTC

D gene: NA
V gene: TRBV5-1
CDR3 length: 15
J gene: TRBJ1-3
clone size: NA
CDR3 protein: CASSPGAGAGNTIYF
CDR3 DNA: TGCGCCAGCAGCCCAGGTGCAGGGGCTGGAAACACCATATATTTT